This T cell receptor (beta chain) derives from a study of cytomegalovirus exposure and HLA in healthy donors. Study in general: The approximately 120 validation repertoires, a later analysis reported, used the same platform as the roughly 730 repertoires from the first cohort.

Profiling relied on immunoSEQ multiplex PCR, and the TCRdb table lists in-frame clones only, not all of them. The sample has 60,000 or so clones, around 92% seen once. The material sequenced was PBMCs. The origin of this receptor is a woman aged 18-30 years in good health and CMV-seronegative.

CDR3 amino acids: CSGRQGNEQYF. Written as DNA, the CDR3 is TGCAGTGGGAGACAGGGGAACGAGCAGTACTTC. This chain connects TRBV20-1 to TRBJ2-7, with 8 bases fitting TRBD1. CDR1 and CDR2 (germline): DFQATT, SNEGSKA (reference sequence). The ends lost 7 bases at V and 5 bases at J; junction bases unmatched: 4. The CDR3 has 11 residues.